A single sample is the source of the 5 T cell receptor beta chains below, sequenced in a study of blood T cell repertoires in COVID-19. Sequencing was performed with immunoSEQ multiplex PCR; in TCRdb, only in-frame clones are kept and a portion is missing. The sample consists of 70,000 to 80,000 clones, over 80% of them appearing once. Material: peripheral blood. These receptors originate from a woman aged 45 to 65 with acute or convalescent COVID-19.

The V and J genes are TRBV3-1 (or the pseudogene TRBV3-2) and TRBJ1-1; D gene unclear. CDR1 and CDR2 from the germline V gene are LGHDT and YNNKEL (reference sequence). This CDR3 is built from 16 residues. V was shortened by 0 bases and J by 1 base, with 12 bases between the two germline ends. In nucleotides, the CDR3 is TGTGCCAGCAGCCAAGAATTAACCATTAGGAACACTGAAGCTTTCTTT. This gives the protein CASSQELTIRNTEAFF.

The CDR3 coding sequence is TGTGCCAGCAGACAGGGGGCCTTTGTCAATCAGCCCCAGCATTTT. Its protein is CASRQGAFVNQPQHF. The rearrangement joins TRBV7-2 to TRBJ1-5, with TRBD1 matching 9 bases. The CDR3 is 15 amino acids. Germline trimming cut 6 bases from V and 3 bases from J; bases unmatched to any gene: 6. Germline V CDR1 and CDR2: SGHTA, FQGNSA. The whole variable domain, filled in from reference TRBV7-2 and TRBJ1-5, reads GAGVSQSPSNKVTEKGKDVELRCDPISGHTALYWYRQSLGQGLEFLIYFQGNSAPDKSGLPSDRFSAERTGGSVSTLTIQRTQQEDSAVYLCASRQGAFVNQPQHFGDGTRLSIL.

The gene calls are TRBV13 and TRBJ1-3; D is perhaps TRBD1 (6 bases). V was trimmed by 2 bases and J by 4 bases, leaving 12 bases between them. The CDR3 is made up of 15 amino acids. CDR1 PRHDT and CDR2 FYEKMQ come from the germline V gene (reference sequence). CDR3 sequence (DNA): TGTGCCAGCAGCTTACCAGGGGCGTTCGGAAACACCATATATTTT. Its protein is CASSLPGAFGNTIYF. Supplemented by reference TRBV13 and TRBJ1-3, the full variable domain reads AAGVIQSPRHLIKEKRETATLKCYPIPRHDTVYWYQQGPGQDPQFLISFYEKMQSDKGSIPDRFSAQQFSDYHSELNMSSLELGDSALYFCASSLPGAFGNTIYFGEGSWLTVV.

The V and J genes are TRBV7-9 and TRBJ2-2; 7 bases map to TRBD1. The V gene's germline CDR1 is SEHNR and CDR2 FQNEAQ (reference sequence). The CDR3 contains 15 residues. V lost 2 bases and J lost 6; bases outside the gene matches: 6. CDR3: CASSLTTGAAGELFF. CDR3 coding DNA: TGTGCCAGCAGCTTAACTACAGGGGCGGCCGGGGAGCTGTTTTTT.

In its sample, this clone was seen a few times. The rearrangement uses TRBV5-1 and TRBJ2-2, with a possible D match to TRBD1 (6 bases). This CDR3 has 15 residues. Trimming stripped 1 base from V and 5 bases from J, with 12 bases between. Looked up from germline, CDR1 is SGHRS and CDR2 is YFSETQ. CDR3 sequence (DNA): TGCGCCAGCAGCTTGACAGGGTCAAAGACCGGGGAGCTGTTTTTT. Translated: CASSLTGSKTGELFF. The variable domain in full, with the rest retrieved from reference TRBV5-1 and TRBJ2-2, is KAGVTQTPRYLIKTRGQQVTLSCSPISGHRSVSWYQQTPGQGLQFLFEYFSETQRNKGNFPGRFSGRQFSNSRSEMNVSTLELGDSALYLCASSLTGSKTGELFFGEGSRLTVL.